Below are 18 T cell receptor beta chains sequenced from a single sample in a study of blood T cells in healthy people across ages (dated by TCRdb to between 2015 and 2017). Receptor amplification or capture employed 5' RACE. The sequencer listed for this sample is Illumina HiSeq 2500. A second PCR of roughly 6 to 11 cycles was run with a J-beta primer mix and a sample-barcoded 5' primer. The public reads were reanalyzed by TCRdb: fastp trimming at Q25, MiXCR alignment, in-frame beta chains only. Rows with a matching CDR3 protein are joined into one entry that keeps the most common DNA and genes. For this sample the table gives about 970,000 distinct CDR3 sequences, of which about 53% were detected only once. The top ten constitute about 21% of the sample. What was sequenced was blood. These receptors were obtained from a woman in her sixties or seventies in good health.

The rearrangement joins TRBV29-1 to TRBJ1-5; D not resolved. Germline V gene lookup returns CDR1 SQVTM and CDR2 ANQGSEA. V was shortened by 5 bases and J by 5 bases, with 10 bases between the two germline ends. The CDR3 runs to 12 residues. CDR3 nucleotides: TGCAGCGTTAAGTCGGCAGATCAGCCCCAGCATTTT. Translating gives CSVKSADQPQHF.

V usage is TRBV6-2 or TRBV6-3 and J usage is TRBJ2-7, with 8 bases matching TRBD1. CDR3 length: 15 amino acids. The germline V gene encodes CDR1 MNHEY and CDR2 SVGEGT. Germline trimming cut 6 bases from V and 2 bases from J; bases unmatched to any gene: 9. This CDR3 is CASSPPRDRTYEQYF. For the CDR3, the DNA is TGTGCCAGCAGCCCCCCCCGGGACAGGACCTACGAGCAGTACTTC.

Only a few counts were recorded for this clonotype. The CDR3, as DNA: TGTGCTAGTGGTTTGTCTAGCGGGAGGGCGTACAATGAGCAGTTCTTC. It is translated as CASGLSSGRAYNEQFF. This chain joins TRBV12-5 and TRBJ2-1, with 12 bases fitting TRBD2. The CDR3 length is 16 residues. Per germline, CDR1 LGHNT and CDR2 FRNRAP. V gave up 2 bases and J gave up 4 bases; unmatched junction bases: 3.

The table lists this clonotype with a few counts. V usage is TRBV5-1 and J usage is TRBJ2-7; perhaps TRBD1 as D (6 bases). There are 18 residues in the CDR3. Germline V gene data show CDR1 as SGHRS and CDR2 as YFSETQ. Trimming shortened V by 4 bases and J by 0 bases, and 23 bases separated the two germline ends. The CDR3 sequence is CASSPRGTKRWPSYEQYF. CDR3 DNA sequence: TGCGCCAGCAGCCCCAGGGGAACCAAACGCTGGCCCTCCTACGAGCAGTACTTC.

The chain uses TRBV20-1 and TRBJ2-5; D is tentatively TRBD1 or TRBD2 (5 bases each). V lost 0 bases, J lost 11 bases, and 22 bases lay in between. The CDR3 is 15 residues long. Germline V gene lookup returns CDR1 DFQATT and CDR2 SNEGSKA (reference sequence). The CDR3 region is CSARDWRSGHNEQYF. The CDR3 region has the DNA TGCAGTGCTAGAGACTGGAGATCGGGGCACAATGAGCAGTACTTC.

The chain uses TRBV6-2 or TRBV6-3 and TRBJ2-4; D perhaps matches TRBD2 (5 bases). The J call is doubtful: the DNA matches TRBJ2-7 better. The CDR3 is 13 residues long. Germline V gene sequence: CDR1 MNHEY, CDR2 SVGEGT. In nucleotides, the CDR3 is TGTGCCAGCAGTTATCCATCTAGCTTCGAGCAGTACTTC. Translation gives CASSYPSSFEQYF.

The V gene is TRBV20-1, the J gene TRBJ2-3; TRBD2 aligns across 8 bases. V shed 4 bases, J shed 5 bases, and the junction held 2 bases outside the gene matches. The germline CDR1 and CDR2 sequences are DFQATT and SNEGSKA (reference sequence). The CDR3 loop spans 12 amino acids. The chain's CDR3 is CSATGGRDTQYF. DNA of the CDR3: TGCAGTGCTACGGGGGGGAGAGATACGCAGTATTTT.

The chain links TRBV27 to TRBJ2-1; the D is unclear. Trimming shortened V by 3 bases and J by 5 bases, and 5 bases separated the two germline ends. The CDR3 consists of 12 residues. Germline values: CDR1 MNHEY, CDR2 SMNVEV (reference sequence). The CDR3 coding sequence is TGTGCCAGCAGTTTTCCCAACAATGAGCAGTTCTTC. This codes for CASSFPNNEQFF.

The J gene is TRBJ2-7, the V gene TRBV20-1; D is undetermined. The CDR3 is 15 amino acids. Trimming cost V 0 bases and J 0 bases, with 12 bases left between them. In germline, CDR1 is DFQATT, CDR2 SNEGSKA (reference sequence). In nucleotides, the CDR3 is TGCAGTGCTAGAGATGTCCTCAGGAGCTCCTACGAGCAGTACTTC. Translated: CSARDVLRSSYEQYF.

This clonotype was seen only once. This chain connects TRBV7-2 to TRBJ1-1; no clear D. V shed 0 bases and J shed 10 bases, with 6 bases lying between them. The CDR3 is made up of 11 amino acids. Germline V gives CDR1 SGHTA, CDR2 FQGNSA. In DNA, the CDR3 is TGTGCCAGCAGCTTAGCGGTGGGAGCTTTCTTT. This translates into CASSLAVGAFF.

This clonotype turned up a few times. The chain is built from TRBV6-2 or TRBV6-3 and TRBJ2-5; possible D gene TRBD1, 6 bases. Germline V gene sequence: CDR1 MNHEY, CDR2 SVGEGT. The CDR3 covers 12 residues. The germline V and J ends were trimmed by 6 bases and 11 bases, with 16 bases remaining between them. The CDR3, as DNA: TGTGCCAGCAGCATTACAGGGAATGAGCAGTACTTC. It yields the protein CASSITGNEQYF.

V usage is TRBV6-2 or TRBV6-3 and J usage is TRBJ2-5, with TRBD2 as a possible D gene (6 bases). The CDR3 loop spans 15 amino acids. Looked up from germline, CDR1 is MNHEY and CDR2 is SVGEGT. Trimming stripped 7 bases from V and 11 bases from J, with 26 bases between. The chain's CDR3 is CASKGTVAVSNEQYF. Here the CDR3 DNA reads TGTGCCAGCAAGGGGACGGTAGCGGTGTCGAATGAGCAGTACTTC.

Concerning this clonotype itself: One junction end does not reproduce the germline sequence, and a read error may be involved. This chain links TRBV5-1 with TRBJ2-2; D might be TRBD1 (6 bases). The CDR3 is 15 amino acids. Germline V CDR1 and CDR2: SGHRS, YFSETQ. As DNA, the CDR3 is TGCGCCGGCAGCTCGACGGACAGCAAAACCGGGGAGCTGTTTTTT. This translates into CAGSSTDSKTGELFF.

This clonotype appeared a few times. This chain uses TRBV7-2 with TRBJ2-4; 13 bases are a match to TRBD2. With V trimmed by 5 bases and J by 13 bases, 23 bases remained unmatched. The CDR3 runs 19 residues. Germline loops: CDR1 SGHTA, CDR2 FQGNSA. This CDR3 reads CASSHTTSGRSEFPSRQYF. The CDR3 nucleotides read TGTGCCAGCAGCCATACGACTAGCGGGAGGTCTGAATTTCCATCTCGGCAGTACTTC.

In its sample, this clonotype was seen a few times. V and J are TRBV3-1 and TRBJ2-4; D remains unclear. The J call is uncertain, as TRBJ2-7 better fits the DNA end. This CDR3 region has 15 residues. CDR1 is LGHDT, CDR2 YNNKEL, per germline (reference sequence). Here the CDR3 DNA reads TGTGCCAGCAGCCAAAGGTTGAACAGTATCAACGAGCAGTACTTC. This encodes CASSQRLNSINEQYF.

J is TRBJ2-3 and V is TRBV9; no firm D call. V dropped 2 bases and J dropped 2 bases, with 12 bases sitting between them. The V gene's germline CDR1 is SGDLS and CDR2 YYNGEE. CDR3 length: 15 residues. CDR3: CASSVGHIDTDTQYF. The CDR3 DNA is TGTGCCAGCAGCGTCGGTCACATCGACACAGATACGCAGTATTTT.

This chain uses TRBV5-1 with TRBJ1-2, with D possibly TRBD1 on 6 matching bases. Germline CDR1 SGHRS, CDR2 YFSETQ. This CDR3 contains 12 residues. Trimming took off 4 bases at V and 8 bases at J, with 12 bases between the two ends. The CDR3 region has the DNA TGCGCCAGCAGCATAGGGGGGCGCGGCTACACCTTC. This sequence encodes CASSIGGRGYTF.

CDR3 protein: CASSYRDGGSGPQHF. Written as DNA, the CDR3 is TGTGCCAGCAGTTACAGGGACGGGGGATCGGGGCCCCAGCATTTT. The chain employs TRBV6-2 or TRBV6-3 and TRBJ1-5; tentative D call: TRBD1 (5 bases). Trimming took 2 bases from V and 9 from J, leaving 17 bases between them. Per the germline V gene, CDR1 is MNHEY and CDR2 is SVGEGT. The CDR3 covers 15 residues.